The 13 T cell receptor beta chains below come from one sample, sequenced in a study of spatial heterogeneity in lung cancer (dated by TCRdb to the late 2010s). The sample's time point, from its label and the paper: sample taken at primary tumor resection. Library preparation employed 5' RACE. Instrument on record: NextSeq 500. TCRdb reworked the public reads: Q25 trimming with fastp, MiXCR clone assembly, productive beta chains retained. When rows share a CDR3 protein, they turn into one entry using the most common DNA and genes. Present in this sample are over 25,000 distinct CDR3 sequences, less than 9% of which were seen just once. Of the sample, approximately 23% falls within the top ten clones. Results and caveats for the whole study, not just this receptor: The tumor nonsynonymous mutation count correlated with the number of expanded alpha and beta TCRs within the tumor.

No cognate antigen is known for these TCRs. This specimen consisted of lung tumor tissue, obtained at surgery. All receptors come from a male donor with early-stage non-small cell lung cancer.

This sequence joins TRBV28 and TRBJ2-3; the match to TRBD2 covers 8 bases. CDR3 length: 16 residues. The J segment lost 3 bases and the V segment lost 5 bases, leaving 10 bases of the junction unmatched. CDR1 MDHEN and CDR2 SYDVKM come from the germline V gene. The CDR3 region is CASSPPVSGGTDTQYF. Here the CDR3 DNA reads TGTGCCAGCAGTCCCCCAGTCAGCGGGGGAACAGATACGCAGTATTTT.

V gene TRBV28 combines with J gene TRBJ2-5; no reliable D call. CDR3 size: 14 residues. Trimming stripped 3 bases from V and 3 bases from J, with 11 bases between. Looked up from germline, CDR1 is MDHEN and CDR2 is SYDVKM. In DNA, the CDR3 is TGTGCCAGCAGTTTCCTAGGCAGTAAAGAGACCCAGTACTTC. This gives the protein CASSFLGSKETQYF.

This clonotype was detected ten times or more. CDR3 region: CASSAGLAGGSVYEQYF. The CDR3 nucleotides read TGCGCCAGCAGCGCGGGACTAGCGGGGGGCTCGGTCTACGAGCAGTACTTC. This chain connects TRBV5-1 to TRBJ2-7, with 15 bases matching TRBD2. Germline CDR1 SGHRS, CDR2 YFSETQ. The CDR3 runs 17 residues. The V gene end was trimmed by 4 bases and the J gene end by 3 bases; junction bases not matched to a gene: 8.

This chain connects TRBV20-1 to TRBJ2-7, with D possibly being TRBD1 (6 bases). The CDR3 runs 13 residues. V dropped 3 bases and J dropped 4 bases, with 13 bases sitting between them. CDR1 DFQATT and CDR2 SNEGSKA come from the germline V gene (reference sequence). Here the CDR3 reads CSASGTTLYEQYF. CDR3 bases: TGCAGTGCTAGTGGGACAACCCTTTACGAGCAGTACTTC.

This clonotype was counted ten times or more. This rearrangement joins TRBV10-3 to TRBJ2-3, with D possibly TRBD2 on 6 matching bases. V shed 0 bases and J shed 4 bases, with 20 bases lying between them. The CDR3 consists of 18 residues. Germline lookup yields CDR1 ENHRY and CDR2 SYGVKD. The CDR3 sequence is CAISESSVREVGPDTQYF. As DNA, the CDR3 is TGTGCCATCAGTGAGTCCTCCGTCAGGGAGGTCGGCCCAGATACGCAGTATTTT.

This clonotype was picked up a small number of times. The chain carries TRBV5-6 and TRBJ1-5, with D perhaps matching TRBD1 (5 bases). This CDR3 region has 14 residues. Trimming removed 2 bases from V and 5 bases from J, with 11 bases in between. The germline V gene encodes CDR1 SGHDT and CDR2 YYEEEE. The DNA of the CDR3 is TGTGCCAGCAGCTTCTCAGGGTCCCATCAGCCCCAGCATTTT. Translating gives CASSFSGSHQPQHF.

This clonotype was seen repeatedly, ten times or more. CDR3 bases: TGCAGTGCCCTAAAAAATTCACCCCTCCACTTT. Translating gives CSALKNSPLHF. V is TRBV20-1 and J is TRBJ1-6, with unresolved D. The CDR3 sequence is 11 residues long. V lost 6 bases, J lost 7 bases, and 7 bases lay in between. CDR1 DFQATT and CDR2 SNEGSKA come from the germline V gene (reference sequence).

The rearrangement joins TRBV6-6 to TRBJ2-2; 9 positions agree with TRBD1. This CDR3 is 15 amino acids long. V lost 6 bases, J lost 6 bases, and 8 bases stayed unmatched. Germline-derived CDR1 and CDR2 are MNHNY and SVGAGI (reference sequence). The CDR3 protein is CASSGTGSLSGELFF. The CDR3 bases are TGTGCCAGCAGCGGGACAGGGTCCTTGTCCGGGGAGCTGTTTTTT.

This clonotype was recorded at least ten times. This chain connects TRBV9 to TRBJ2-5; either TRBD1 or TRBD2 may supply D (5 bases each). Germline V gene data show CDR1 as SGDLS and CDR2 as YYNGEE. The CDR3 contains 15 residues. V gave up 0 bases and J gave up 4 bases, with 13 bases separating them. The CDR3 loop is CASSVAFGDGETQYF. The CDR3 nucleotides are TGTGCCAGCAGCGTAGCTTTCGGGGACGGAGAGACCCAGTACTTC.

This clonotype was counted a few times. The V and J genes are TRBV5-1 and TRBJ2-3, with TRBD2 matching over 7 bases. The CDR3 sequence is 15 residues long. V lost 4 bases and J lost 6; bases outside the gene matches: 11. Per the germline V gene, CDR1 is SGHRS and CDR2 is YFSETQ. The CDR3 spells CASSQEGGAADTQYF. In nucleotides, the CDR3 is TGCGCCAGCAGCCAGGAGGGAGGGGCGGCCGATACGCAGTATTTT.

This clonotype was counted many times. V and J are TRBV15 and TRBJ1-2, with TRBD1 identical over 8 bases. This CDR3 has 13 amino acids. CDR1 is LNHNV, CDR2 YYDKDF, per germline (reference sequence). Trimming removed 1 base from V and 9 bases from J; junction bases left unmatched: 4. CDR3 DNA sequence: TGTGCCACCAGCAGAGTAGGGACAGGACGCTACACCTTC. Amino acid sequence: CATSRVGTGRYTF.

Many counts were recorded for this clonotype. The chain has TRBV5-5 and TRBJ2-1, with 8 bases fitting TRBD2. The trim removed 4 bases at V and 9 bases at J, leaving 12 bases unmatched. Germline V CDR1 and CDR2: SGHKS, YYEKEE (reference sequence). There are 15 residues in the CDR3. The DNA for the CDR3 is TGTGCCAGCAGCCCTATCGAGCGGGGGCTCGGTGAGCAGTTCTTC. It encodes CASSPIERGLGEQFF.

This chain joins TRBV28 and TRBJ1-2; 7 bases agree with TRBD1. Looked up from germline, CDR1 is MDHEN and CDR2 is SYDVKM. Losses at the gene ends were 6 bases for V and 4 bases for J; bases not matched to a gene: 8. The CDR3 is made up of 14 amino acids. DNA of the CDR3: TGTGCCAGCAGGTTCGGGACAGCAGCCTATGGCTACACCTTC. Translating it yields CASRFGTAAYGYTF.